The sequence of this T cell receptor (beta chain) was determined in a study of T cell repertoires in cytomegalovirus infection (dated by TCRdb to 2018 to 2020). With respect to the entire study: Donor HLA type was relevant to the analysis, as public TCR beta signatures indicated carriage of CMV infection together with the matching HLA type.

Results and caveats for the whole study, not just this receptor: Carriers of CMV infection plus the relevant HLA type were discriminated by the cumulative frequency of public TCR beta family members in the study cohort and in an independent approximately 400-donor cohort. The ex vivo response was dominated by HLA-C-restricted CMV-specific TCR beta clonotypes, which also provided the single most frequent clonotype in two of eight donors.

From the cysteine up to the phenylalanine, the CDR3 has a length of 16 residues. This entry keeps only the CDR3 DNA: 48 bases, framed from base 1. CDR1 and CDR2 are drawn from the germline V gene: SGHDT, YYEEEE. Cut back by 0 bases and 3 bases, the V and J ends lie 13 bases apart. This clonotype turned up a few times. The clone's antigen remains unknown. Base qualities are not at hand, and no much larger clone is one base apart. Sequencing was carried out with an Illumina HiSeq 1500. The raw public reads went through TCRdb reprocessing: fastp at Q25, MiXCR clone calling, in-frame beta chains kept. Rows matching on CDR3 protein sequence are summarized as one entry with the most common DNA and genes. The sample table holds some 180,000 distinct CDR3 sequences, of which 17% were seen once. About 25% of the sample is in the top ten clones.

Sequencing input: CD8+ T cells from PBMCs. This receptor chain uses TRBV5-6 and TRBJ2-1; TRBD1 might be the D gene, on 6 matching bases. This clonotype originated in a human donor in good health (CMV status not recorded). Some clones in this sample may be carry-over from other donors' samples. The DNA is TGTGCCAGCAGCTTGGACAGGGTGGGGGTCTACAATGAGCAGTTCTTC. This codes for CASSLDRVGVYNEQFF.